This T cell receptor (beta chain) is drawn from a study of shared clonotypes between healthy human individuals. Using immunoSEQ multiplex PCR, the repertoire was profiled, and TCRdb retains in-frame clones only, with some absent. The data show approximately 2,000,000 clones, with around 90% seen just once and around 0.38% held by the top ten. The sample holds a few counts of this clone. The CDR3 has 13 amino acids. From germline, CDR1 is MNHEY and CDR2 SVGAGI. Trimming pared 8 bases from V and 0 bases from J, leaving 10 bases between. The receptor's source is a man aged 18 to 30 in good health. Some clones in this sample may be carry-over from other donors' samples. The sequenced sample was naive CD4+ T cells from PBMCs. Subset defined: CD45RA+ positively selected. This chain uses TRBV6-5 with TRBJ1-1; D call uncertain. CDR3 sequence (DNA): TGTGCCAGCGGCAAGGGTATGAACACTGAAGCTTTCTTT. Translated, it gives CASGKGMNTEAFF.